What follows are 32 T cell receptor beta chains derived from one specimen sequenced in a study of blood T cell repertoires in COVID-19. Generated by immunoSEQ multiplex PCR, the TCRdb table keeps only in-frame clones and is missing some. The table records 55,000 to 70,000 clones, 87% of them present only once. The source material was peripheral blood. The source of these receptors is a woman younger than 35 with acute or convalescent COVID-19.

This clone has only one observation. The rearrangement uses TRBV6-2 or TRBV6-3 and TRBJ2-7; the match to TRBD2 covers 11 bases. Germline V gene data show CDR1 as MNHEY and CDR2 as SVGEGT. The CDR3 contains 17 residues. The J segment lost 0 bases and the V segment lost 1 base, leaving 5 bases of the junction unmatched. The chain's CDR3 is CASSYWLAGGSSYEQYF. Written as DNA, the CDR3 is TGTGCCAGCAGTTACTGGCTAGCGGGAGGCTCCTCCTACGAGCAGTACTTC.

The chain links TRBV7-8 to TRBJ1-4, with a tentative D call TRBD1 (5 bases). The CDR3 is 15 amino acids. Trimming removed 2 bases from V and 2 bases from J, with 9 bases in between. The germline gives CDR1 SGHVS, CDR2 FQNEAQ. CDR3 sequence: CASSLFRQTNEKLFF. The CDR3 DNA reads TGTGCCAGCAGCTTATTTCGACAGACTAATGAAAAACTGTTTTTT.

The rearrangement links TRBV6-5 to TRBJ1-1; TRBD1 agrees at 8 bases. Germline trimming cut 9 bases from V and 0 bases from J; bases unmatched to any gene: 3. The CDR3 loop spans 13 amino acids. The germline gives CDR1 MNHEY, CDR2 SVGAGI. The CDR3 bases are TGTGCCAGTTCGGACAGGGTGAACACTGAAGCTTTCTTT. Amino acid sequence: CASSDRVNTEAFF.

The chain is built from TRBV7-9 and TRBJ1-1; a possible D gene is TRBD1 (5 bases). The CDR3 has 15 amino acids. The V gene lost 5 bases and the J gene lost 0 bases, with 13 bases spanning the gap. Germline loops: CDR1 SEHNR, CDR2 FQNEAQ (reference sequence). Here the CDR3 DNA reads TGTGCCAGCAGCGCCCCCAGGGTTATGAACACTGAAGCTTTCTTT. It yields the protein CASSAPRVMNTEAFF.

The V call is TRBV5-8, the J call TRBJ1-2, with TRBD1 matching over 9 bases. The CDR3 contains 14 residues. Unmatched junction bases numbered 3, after V lost 4 bases and J lost 2 bases. Germline lookup yields CDR1 SGHTS and CDR2 YDEGEE. The CDR3 sequence: CASSPGTGNYGYTF. In DNA form, the CDR3 reads TGTGCCAGCAGCCCAGGGACAGGGAACTATGGCTACACCTTC. Complete variable domain (other parts from reference TRBV5-8 and TRBJ1-2): EAGVTQSPTHLIKTRGQQATLRCSPISGHTSVYWYQQALGLGLQFLLWYDEGEERNRGNFPPRFSGRQFPNYSSELNVNALELEDSALYLCASSPGTGNYGYTFGSGTRLTVV.

The chain combines TRBV2 with TRBJ1-4, with 8 bases fitting TRBD1. CDR3 length: 15 amino acids. Germline-derived CDR1 and CDR2 are SNHLY and FYNNEI. With V trimmed by 7 bases and J by 3 bases, 7 bases remained unmatched. CDR3 sequence: CASKQETGANEKLFF. CDR3 nucleotide sequence: TGTGCCAGCAAGCAGGAGACAGGGGCTAATGAAAAACTGTTTTTT.

This clone was detected only a few times. Other DNA sequences from this sample encode an identical CDR3 as well. The rearrangement uses TRBV18 and TRBJ2-7; D perhaps matches TRBD2 (6 bases). Germline values: CDR1 KGHSH, CDR2 LQKENI. The CDR3 runs 13 residues. The V end was cut by 1 base, the J end by 3 bases, with 7 bases between. The DNA for the CDR3 is TGTGCCAGCTCACCACAGGGAGGCTACGAGCAGTACTTC. Residues: CASSPQGGYEQYF.

The V and J genes are TRBV11-2 and TRBJ2-1; no definite D call. From germline, CDR1 is SGHAT and CDR2 FQNNGV. There are 16 residues in the CDR3. The V and J ends lost 4 bases and 0 bases respectively, with 13 bases between them. The CDR3 DNA reads TGTGCCAGCAGCTCGACCAGCGAGAGCTCCTACAATGAGCAGTTCTTC. Translation: CASSSTSESSYNEQFF. The full variable domain, in which reference TRBV11-2 and TRBJ2-1 provide the parts outside the CDR3, is EAGVAQSPRYKIIEKRQSVAFWCNPISGHATLYWYQQILGQGPKLLIQFQNNGVVDDSQLPKDRFSAERLKGVDSTLKIQPAKLEDSAVYLCASSSTSESSYNEQFFGPGTRLTVL.

This clone came up a few times. This chain connects TRBV5-1 to TRBJ1-1; D is perhaps TRBD1 (6 bases). The CDR3 runs 15 residues. Between the trimmed V and J ends, which lost 2 bases and 7 bases, there was a span of 18 bases. The V gene's germline CDR1 is SGHRS and CDR2 YFSETQ. The CDR3 loop reads CASSFLPGVVSEAFF. Here the CDR3 DNA reads TGCGCCAGCAGCTTTCTACCAGGGGTTGTGAGTGAAGCTTTCTTT. The variable domain in full, completed from reference TRBV5-1 and TRBJ1-1, reads KAGVTQTPRYLIKTRGQQVTLSCSPISGHRSVSWYQQTPGQGLQFLFEYFSETQRNKGNFPGRFSGRQFSNSRSEMNVSTLELGDSALYLCASSFLPGVVSEAFFGQGTRLTVV.

This clone was observed a single time. V and J are TRBV18 and TRBJ1-1; 7 bases line up with TRBD1. V trimming: 4 bases; J trimming: 1 base; junction bases outside the gene matches: 6. The length of the CDR3 is 15 residues. Germline values: CDR1 KGHSH, CDR2 LQKENI. CDR3 protein: CASSLKNRGNTEAFF. DNA for the CDR3: TGTGCCAGCTCACTAAAAAACAGGGGGAACACTGAAGCTTTCTTT.

For this clone: Other nucleotide sequences from this sample produce the same CDR3. The V and J genes are TRBV9 and TRBJ2-1; 9 bases map to TRBD1. CDR3 length: 15 amino acids. The ends lost 5 bases at V and 4 bases at J; junction bases unmatched: 7. Per germline, CDR1 SGDLS and CDR2 YYNGEE. CDR3 sequence (DNA): TGTGCCAGCAGTGCCGGACAGGGGAGGTACAATGAGCAGTTCTTC. Its translation is CASSAGQGRYNEQFF. Full variable domain (outside the CDR3, taken from reference TRBV9 and TRBJ2-1): DSGVTQTPKHLITATGQRVTLRCSPRSGDLSVYWYQQSLDQGLQFLIQYYNGEERAKGNILERFSAQQFPDLHSELNLSSLELGDSALYFCASSAGQGRYNEQFFGPGTRLTVL.

This rearrangement joins TRBV5-1 to TRBJ1-1, with 9 bases lining up with TRBD1. CDR3 length: 15 amino acids. Unmatched junction bases numbered 8, after V lost 4 bases and J lost 4 bases. The germline gives CDR1 SGHRS, CDR2 YFSETQ. The CDR3 coding sequence is TGCGCCAGCAGCAGGACAGGGGATCCGTCCACTGAAGCTTTCTTT. Its translation is CASSRTGDPSTEAFF.

The gene calls are TRBV29-1 and TRBJ2-1; D unclear. The CDR3 has 11 amino acids. The germline V gene has CDR1 SQVTM and CDR2 ANQGSEA. Trimming took off 6 bases at V and 4 bases at J, with 7 bases between the two ends. The CDR3 here is CSVHMYNEQFF. Written as DNA, the CDR3 is TGCAGCGTGCACATGTACAATGAGCAGTTCTTC.

CDR3 nucleotide sequence: TGTGCCAGCAGTTACTCGACGGCTAGGGAGCAGTACTTC. Protein sequence: CASSYSTAREQYF. The J gene is TRBJ2-7, the V gene TRBV6-5; D is undetermined. CDR1 is MNHEY and CDR2 is SVGAGI in the germline V gene. CDR3 size: 13 residues. Trimming took 0 bases from V and 7 from J, leaving 10 bases between them.

The chain employs TRBV28 and TRBJ1-2, with 7 bases aligning to TRBD1. Germline values: CDR1 MDHEN, CDR2 SYDVKM. After removal of 3 bases from V and 4 bases from J, the junction contained 2 bases not matched to a gene. The CDR3 extends over 13 amino acids. The CDR3 is CASSFAGGYGYTF. CDR3 coding DNA: TGTGCCAGCAGTTTTGCAGGGGGCTATGGCTACACCTTC.

This clone was recorded only once. V is TRBV7-2 and J is TRBJ1-2; D uncertain. Per the germline V gene, CDR1 is SGHTA and CDR2 is FQGNSA. There are 12 residues in the CDR3. Between the trimmed V and J ends, which lost 3 bases and 5 bases, there was a span of 7 bases. The CDR3: CASSLRGYGYTF. DNA of the CDR3: TGTGCCAGCAGCTTGCGTGGTTATGGCTACACCTTC.

V usage is TRBV5-1 and J usage is TRBJ1-4, with D uncertain. Trimming removed 0 bases from V and 6 bases from J, with 12 bases in between. CDR1 is SGHRS, CDR2 YFSETQ, per germline. The CDR3 loop spans 15 amino acids. As DNA, the CDR3 is TGCGCCAGCAGCTTGGGGCCAGGTTCAGATGAAAAACTGTTTTTT. Translation gives CASSLGPGSDEKLFF.

In its sample, this clone was seen once. The chain has TRBV2 and TRBJ1-2; 8 bases line up with TRBD1. The CDR3 extends over 17 amino acids. CDR1 and CDR2 (germline): SNHLY, FYNNEI. J lost 3 bases, V lost 5 bases, and 14 bases had no gene match. CDR3 in DNA: TGTGCCAGCAGTCAAACCCGGACAGGGCGAGTGGACTATGGCTACACCTTC. As protein: CASSQTRTGRVDYGYTF. The variable domain in full, with the rest retrieved from reference TRBV2 and TRBJ1-2, is EPEVTQTPSHQVTQMGQEVILRCVPISNHLYFYWYRQILGQKVEFLVSFYNNEISEKSEIFDDQFSVERPDGSNFTLKIRSTKLEDSAMYFCASSQTRTGRVDYGYTFGSGTRLTVV.

The gene calls are TRBV3-1 (or the pseudogene TRBV3-2) and TRBJ2-1, with 10 bases lining up with TRBD2. V trimming: 4 bases; J trimming: 15 bases; junction bases outside the gene matches: 15. The CDR3 has 15 amino acids. Looked up from germline, CDR1 is LGHDT and CDR2 is YNNKEL (reference sequence). The CDR3 DNA reads TGTGCCAGCAGCCCGCCTAGCGAGGAGCGGGAGGGCTTGTTCTTC. Its translation is CASSPPSEEREGLFF.

The V and J genes are TRBV27 and TRBJ2-7; possibly TRBD1 for D (6 bases). The CDR3 extends over 15 amino acids. Germline values: CDR1 MNHEY, CDR2 SMNVEV (reference sequence). Between the trimmed V and J ends, which lost 5 bases and 3 bases, there was a span of 17 bases. The CDR3 sequence: CASSQTGRGIYEQYF. CDR3 DNA: TGTGCCAGCAGTCAGACAGGTCGGGGAATCTACGAGCAGTACTTC.

The chain recombines TRBV6-5 with TRBJ1-5, with unresolved D. Germline-derived CDR1 and CDR2 are MNHEY and SVGAGI. V was shortened by 8 bases and J by 6 bases, with 14 bases between the two germline ends. CDR3 length: 13 amino acids. CDR3 DNA: TGTGCCAGCGGTTTCGCAGGAGGTCAGCCCCAGCATTTT. It is translated as CASGFAGGQPQHF.

The chain recombines TRBV13 with TRBJ2-1, with 10 bases identical to TRBD2. The CDR3 totals 15 residues. Germline assignment: CDR1 PRHDT and CDR2 FYEKMQ (reference sequence). The V and J ends lost 3 bases and 6 bases, in that order; junction bases with no gene match: 5. The CDR3 DNA is TGTGCCAGCAGCTTGGGACTAGCGCGTTTCAATGAGCAGTTCTTC. Its protein is CASSLGLARFNEQFF.

The V call is TRBV5-1, the J call TRBJ2-3, with D possibly being TRBD1 (6 bases). V was clipped by 4 bases and J by 4 bases, with 7 bases between them. This CDR3 is built from 12 residues. CDR1 SGHRS and CDR2 YFSETQ come from the germline V gene. Here the CDR3 reads CASSQGSDTQYF. CDR3 nucleotide sequence: TGCGCCAGCAGCCAGGGGTCAGATACGCAGTATTTT. Filled out from reference TRBV5-1 and TRBJ2-3, the complete variable domain reads KAGVTQTPRYLIKTRGQQVTLSCSPISGHRSVSWYQQTPGQGLQFLFEYFSETQRNKGNFPGRFSGRQFSNSRSEMNVSTLELGDSALYLCASSQGSDTQYFGPGTRLTVL.

The rearrangement links TRBV19 to TRBJ1-3; tentative D call: TRBD1 (6 bases). V shed 3 bases and J shed 0 bases, with 9 bases lying between them. Germline V gene lookup returns CDR1 LNHDA and CDR2 SQIVND (reference sequence). The CDR3 totals 15 residues. The CDR3 nucleotides are TGTGCCAGTAGTATGAAAGGGGGCTCTGGAAACACCATATATTTT. Translation: CASSMKGGSGNTIYF.

The chain is built from TRBV24-1 and TRBJ1-5, with TRBD1 matching 8 bases. CDR3 length equals 22 residues. Losses at the gene ends were 6 bases for V and 6 bases for J; bases not matched to a gene: 30. Germline V CDR1 and CDR2: KGHDR, SFDVKD. The CDR3 loop is CATSTWGPGDRINPLAGQPQHF. CDR3 DNA sequence: TGTGCCACCAGTACGTGGGGCCCAGGGGACAGGATTAATCCATTAGCTGGTCAGCCCCAGCATTTT.

The rearrangement uses TRBV18 and TRBJ2-7; 9 nucleotides agree with TRBD1. This CDR3 has 14 amino acids. Germline assignment: CDR1 KGHSH and CDR2 LQKENI. V gave up 2 bases and J gave up 5 bases; unmatched junction bases: 4. This CDR3 reads CASSPTGQGHEQYF. The CDR3 DNA is TGTGCCAGCTCACCAACGGGACAGGGCCACGAGCAGTACTTC. Variable domain in full (rest from reference TRBV18 and TRBJ2-7): NAGVMQNPRHLVRRRGQEARLRCSPMKGHSHVYWYRQLPEEGLKFMVYLQKENIIDESGMPKERFSAEFPKEGPSILRIQQVVRGDSAAYFCASSPTGQGHEQYFGPGTRLTVT.

The chain combines TRBV19 with TRBJ2-3; a possible D gene is TRBD2 (6 bases). Germline CDR1 reads LNHDA; CDR2 reads SQIVND (reference sequence). V was pared by 4 bases and J by 2 bases, with 16 bases between. This CDR3 comprises 16 residues. The CDR3 DNA sequence: TGTGCCAGTAGTAAAAGCCCCGGGACTTACACAGATACGCAGTATTTT. Residues: CASSKSPGTYTDTQYF. The entire variable domain, with the rest obtained from reference TRBV19 and TRBJ2-3, is as follows: DGGITQSPKYLFRKEGQNVTLSCEQNLNHDAMYWYRQDPGQGLRLIYYSQIVNDFQKGDIAEGYSVSREKKESFPLTVTSAQKNPTAFYLCASSKSPGTYTDTQYFGPGTRLTVL.

The J gene is TRBJ1-5, the V gene TRBV15; the D gene is possibly TRBD1 (5 bases). CDR3 length equals 15 residues. Germline V gene lookup returns CDR1 LNHNV and CDR2 YYDKDF (reference sequence). The V and J ends lost 4 bases and 6 bases respectively, with 16 bases between them. The CDR3: CATSIVPAGLQPQHF. Here the CDR3 DNA reads TGTGCCACCAGCATAGTCCCCGCGGGGCTTCAGCCCCAGCATTTT.

CDR3 amino acids: CSVAGENEKLFF. The CDR3 nucleotides read TGCAGCGTGGCAGGGGAGAATGAAAAACTGTTTTTT. The chain combines TRBV29-1 with TRBJ1-4, with TRBD1 as a possible D gene (6 bases). The CDR3 extends over 12 amino acids. Trimming removed 6 bases at V and 5 bases at J, with 10 bases between. Germline CDR1 is SQVTM and CDR2 is ANQGSEA.

The rearrangement uses TRBV7-9 and TRBJ1-1; D perhaps matches TRBD1 (5 bases). V shed 1 base and J shed 4 bases, with 10 bases lying between them. CDR1 SEHNR and CDR2 FQNEAQ come from the germline V gene (reference sequence). CDR3 length: 14 residues. The CDR3 spells CASSLVGGVTEAFF. CDR3 DNA sequence: TGTGCCAGCAGCTTAGTTGGGGGGGTCACTGAAGCTTTCTTT.

The CDR3 region has the DNA TGTGCCAGCAGTTTACTCGTGGGCGGGGGGCACACCGGGGAGCTGTTTTTT. This translates into CASSLLVGGGHTGELFF. The chain joins TRBV28 to TRBJ2-2; 8 bases map to TRBD2. Germline CDR1 is MDHEN and CDR2 is SYDVKM. CDR3 length equals 17 residues. The V gene end was trimmed by 2 bases and the J gene end by 3 bases; junction bases not matched to a gene: 8.

This clone was recorded once. The chain is built from TRBV7-2 and TRBJ1-5; TRBD1 agrees at 10 bases. The V segment lost 2 bases and the J segment 6 bases; nucleotides outside the gene matches: 4. Germline-derived CDR1 and CDR2 are SGHTA and FQGNSA. The CDR3 totals 15 residues. CDR3 sequence reads: CASSLRTGGGQPQHF. The CDR3 DNA sequence: TGTGCCAGCAGCTTAAGGACAGGGGGGGGTCAGCCCCAGCATTTT.